The 30 T cell receptor beta chains below were found in one sample sequenced in a study of cytotoxic CD8 clonotypes in ibrutinib-treated CLL. TCRdb's table, derived via immunoSEQ multiplex PCR, lists solely in-frame clones and lacks some. The sample has approximately 190,000 clones; roughly 65% are singletons. This sample comprised PBMCs, obtained after 12 months of ibrutinib treatment. Receptor source: a human donor with chronic lymphocytic leukemia.

This clone was seen only a few times. The chain couples TRBV29-1 to TRBJ2-5, with D possibly matching TRBD2 (6 bases). Trimming pared 4 bases from V and 2 bases from J, leaving 8 bases between. The CDR3 consists of 12 residues. In germline, CDR1 is SQVTM, CDR2 ANQGSEA. For the CDR3, the DNA is TGCAGCGTTGGCGGGGCGCAAGAGACCCAGTACTTC. Residues: CSVGGAQETQYF.

The chain uses TRBV1 and TRBJ2-3. TRBV1 is labeled a pseudogene. This CDR3 has 14 amino acids. The CDR3 bases are TGCACCAGCAGCCAAGCGGGGGCGCGTAGGCCGCAGTATTTT. Protein product: CTSSQAGARRPQYF.

The V call is TRBV19, the J call TRBJ2-2; 9 bases fit TRBD2. Germline CDR1 LNHDA, CDR2 SQIVND (reference sequence). CDR3 length: 18 amino acids. J was trimmed by 0 bases and V by 6 bases; bases with no gene match: 11. CDR3 sequence: CASRPRLADLANTGELFF. Here the CDR3 DNA reads TGTGCCAGTAGACCAAGACTAGCGGACCTCGCGAACACCGGGGAGCTGTTTTTT.

The rearrangement uses TRBV18 and TRBJ1-1; D uncertain. The CDR3 has 18 residues. The germline gives CDR1 KGHSH, CDR2 LQKENI. V was trimmed by 4 bases and J by 3 bases, leaving 24 bases between them. This CDR3 is CASSLQGYSTPRDTEAFF. CDR3 DNA: TGTGCCAGCTCACTACAAGGCTATTCTACACCCCGAGACACTGAAGCTTTCTTT.

In its sample, this clone was seen once. The chain links TRBV25-1 to TRBJ1-6; 7 nucleotides align to TRBD1. Germline CDR1 MGHDK, CDR2 SYGVNS. V was pared by 5 bases and J by 5 bases, with 3 bases of the junction left unmatched. The CDR3 has 14 residues. CDR3 coding DNA: TGTGCCAGCAGTCGGGACAGTCATAATTCACCCCTCCACTTT. The encoded protein is CASSRDSHNSPLHF.

The chain links TRBV28 to TRBJ1-1, with D unresolved. Looked up from germline, CDR1 is MDHEN and CDR2 is SYDVKM. V dropped 3 bases and J dropped 8 bases, with 7 bases sitting between them. The CDR3 runs 11 residues. As DNA, the CDR3 is TGTGCCAGCAGTTTGTTGGAAGAAGCTTTCTTT. Its protein is CASSLLEEAFF.

The V call is TRBV9, the J call TRBJ1-3; a possible D gene is TRBD1 (5 bases). The CDR3 is 15 residues long. CDR1 is SGDLS and CDR2 is YYNGEE in the germline V gene. V was pared by 0 bases and J by 0 bases, with 7 bases between. The CDR3 loop reads CASSVVDSSGNTIYF. In nucleotides, the CDR3 is TGTGCCAGCAGCGTAGTAGACAGCTCTGGAAACACCATATATTTT.

The chain combines TRBV7-8 with TRBJ2-3; tentatively, D is TRBD1 or TRBD2 (6 bases each). The V gene lost 1 base and the J gene lost 1 base, with 12 bases spanning the gap. Germline CDR1 is SGHVS and CDR2 is FQNEAQ. The CDR3 totals 16 residues. CDR3 nucleotides: TGTGCCAGCAGCTTAGTTCGGGGGCAGGGCACAGATACGCAGTATTTT. Translated: CASSLVRGQGTDTQYF.

The chain links TRBV30 to TRBJ1-2; D uncertain. Trimming took 0 bases from V and 7 from J, leaving 12 bases between them. Germline V gives CDR1 GTSNPN, CDR2 SVGIG (reference sequence). The CDR3 is 13 residues long. The CDR3 region has the DNA TGTGCCTGGAGTGTACGTAGGGTTTTTGGCTACACCTTC. This sequence encodes CAWSVRRVFGYTF.

The chain carries TRBV7-3 and TRBJ2-7; unclear D gene. The CDR3 covers 10 residues. Germline V gene lookup returns CDR1 SGHTA and CDR2 FQGTGA. The V end was cut by 3 bases, the J end by 6 bases, with 3 bases between. CDR3 loop: CASSLTEQYF. CDR3 coding DNA: TGTGCCAGCAGCTTGACCGAGCAGTACTTC.

The J gene is TRBJ1-2, the V gene TRBV28; D call uncertain. Germline V gene lookup returns CDR1 MDHEN and CDR2 SYDVKM. Deletions cut 6 bases from V and 4 bases from J, with 9 bases between. CDR3 length: 12 residues. CDR3 amino acids: CASSPGPYGYTF. For the CDR3, the DNA is TGTGCCAGCAGCCCCGGACCCTATGGCTACACCTTC.

The chain is built from TRBV27 and TRBJ2-1; D uncertain. The germline V gene has CDR1 MNHEY and CDR2 SMNVEV (reference sequence). The CDR3 is made up of 14 amino acids. V lost 3 bases and J lost 0, with 6 bases in between. The CDR3 region is CASSFHGSYNEQFF. The CDR3 DNA is TGTGCCAGCAGTTTTCACGGCTCCTACAATGAGCAGTTCTTC.

V gene TRBV7-6 combines with J gene TRBJ1-4; tentatively, D is TRBD1 (5 bases). Germline CDR1 is SGHVS and CDR2 is FNYEAQ. This CDR3 is built from 14 residues. V was clipped by 5 bases and J by 8 bases, with 15 bases between them. The CDR3 sequence is CASSRTGGREKLFF. The CDR3 DNA follows: TGTGCCAGCAGCCGCACGGGGGGTCGAGAAAAACTGTTTTTT. Using reference TRBV7-6 and TRBJ1-4 for the parts outside the CDR3, the full variable domain is GAGVSQSPRYKVTKRGQDVALRCDPISGHVSLYWYRQALGQGPEFLTYFNYEAQQDKSGLPNDRFSAERPEGSISTLTIQRTEQRDSAMYRCASSRTGGREKLFFGSGTQLSVL.

The chain combines TRBV21-1 with TRBJ2-7; TRBD1 is the table's D call, not checked against the DNA. TRBV21-1 represents a pseudogene. The CDR3 consists of 14 residues. CDR3 in DNA: TGTGCCAGCAGCAAAGACCGTTCAGGGTACGAGCAGTACTTC. Translated, it gives CASSKDRSGYEQYF.

This rearrangement joins TRBV2 to TRBJ1-2, with a possible D match to TRBD1 (6 bases). The CDR3 has 14 amino acids. With 3 bases removed from V and 0 bases from J, the gap between germline ends came to 8 bases. The germline CDR1 and CDR2 sequences are SNHLY and FYNNEI. The CDR3 region is CASSEDSSNYGYTF. The DNA for the CDR3 is TGTGCCAGCAGTGAGGACAGCTCTAACTATGGCTACACCTTC.

This chain links TRBV19 with TRBJ1-5, with D maybe TRBD1 (6 bases). Germline CDR1 LNHDA, CDR2 SQIVND (reference sequence). Between the trimmed V and J ends, which lost 3 bases and 1 base, there was a span of 13 bases. The CDR3 length is 16 residues. The CDR3 DNA sequence: TGTGCCAGTAGTATGGGGGCGGGAAGGAGCAATCAGCCCCAGCATTTT. Translated: CASSMGAGRSNQPQHF.

In its sample, this clone was seen a few times. This chain uses TRBV5-1 with TRBJ1-2; weak D call: TRBD1 (5 bases). The CDR3 contains 14 residues. The ends were cut back, 4 bases at V and 4 bases at J, with 14 bases in the middle. Germline CDR1 reads SGHRS; CDR2 reads YFSETQ. CDR3 bases: TGCGCCAGCAGCCCCCCGGGGCAGGGCTATGGCTACACCTTC. As protein: CASSPPGQGYGYTF.

The J gene is TRBJ2-7, the V gene TRBV7-3; D uncertain. The length of the CDR3 is 14 residues. Germline CDR1 SGHTA, CDR2 FQGTGA. Trimming removed 2 bases at V and 0 bases at J, with 8 bases between. The CDR3 nucleotides are TGTGCCAGCAGCTTAGGACCCTACTCCTACGAGCAGTACTTC. Translating it yields CASSLGPYSYEQYF.

The CDR3 spells CASRLGSVSTGGSALFF. CDR3 nucleotide sequence: TGTGCCAGCAGACTGGGGTCGGTCTCGACAGGTGGGAGTGCACTGTTTTTT. V gene TRBV5-8 combines with J gene TRBJ1-4, with D perhaps TRBD1 (6 bases). Germline-derived CDR1 and CDR2 are SGHTS and YDEGEE. V dropped 5 bases and J dropped 13 bases, with 30 bases sitting between them. This CDR3 is built from 17 residues. Filled out from reference TRBV5-8 and TRBJ1-4, the complete variable domain reads EAGVTQSPTHLIKTRGQQATLRCSPISGHTSVYWYQQALGLGLQFLLWYDEGEERNRGNFPPRFSGRQFPNYSSELNVNALELEDSALYLCASRLGSVSTGGSALFFGSGTQLSVL.

This clone was detected a few times. The V gene is TRBV11-3, the J gene TRBJ1-2; 7 nucleotides align to TRBD1. The J segment lost 4 bases and the V segment lost 5 bases, leaving 4 bases of the junction unmatched. The CDR3 loop spans 13 amino acids. CDR1 and CDR2 (germline): SGHNT, YENEEA. The CDR3 DNA sequence: TGTGCCAGCAGCCCGGGACAGTCCTATGGCTACACCTTC. Translating gives CASSPGQSYGYTF.

V and J are TRBV7-9 and TRBJ2-5; the D gene is possibly TRBD1 (5 bases). Per germline, CDR1 SEHNR and CDR2 FQNEAQ (reference sequence). The ends were cut back, 3 bases at V and 0 bases at J, with 14 bases in the middle. The CDR3 is 16 amino acids. DNA of the CDR3: TGTGCCAGCAGCTTGGCTCGGGTAGGGGACCAAGAGACCCAGTACTTC. Translation: CASSLARVGDQETQYF. Looking up the rest from reference TRBV7-9 and TRBJ2-5 gives the full variable domain: DTGVSQNPRHKITKRGQNVTFRCDPISEHNRLYWYRQTLGQGPEFLTYFQNEAQLEKSRLLSDRFSAERPKGSFSTLEIQRTEQGDSAMYLCASSLARVGDQETQYFGPGTRLLVL.

The chain recombines TRBV7-2 with TRBJ1-5; D unclear. From germline, CDR1 is SGHTA and CDR2 FQGNSA. V lost 0 bases to trimming and J lost 3 bases, with 9 bases between them. CDR3 length: 15 residues. Here the CDR3 reads CASSLAGQFNQPQHF. For the CDR3, the DNA is TGTGCCAGCAGCTTAGCGGGCCAGTTCAATCAGCCCCAGCATTTT.

The rearrangement links TRBV9 to TRBJ1-2; the D is unclear. This CDR3 comprises 16 residues. Germline loops: CDR1 SGDLS, CDR2 YYNGEE. Trimming removed 0 bases from V and 2 bases from J, with 14 bases in between. The CDR3 DNA is TGTGCCAGCAGCGTAGATGGTTGGACCCCCAACTATGGCTACACCTTC. It codes for CASSVDGWTPNYGYTF. The variable domain in full, with the rest retrieved from reference TRBV9 and TRBJ1-2, is DSGVTQTPKHLITATGQRVTLRCSPRSGDLSVYWYQQSLDQGLQFLIQYYNGEERAKGNILERFSAQQFPDLHSELNLSSLELGDSALYFCASSVDGWTPNYGYTFGSGTRLTVV.

The CDR3 protein is CASKLQASNEKLFF. DNA for the CDR3: TGCGCCAGCAAACTACAGGCCTCTAATGAAAAACTGTTTTTT. This sequence joins TRBV5-1 and TRBJ1-4; possible D gene TRBD1, 5 bases. V was trimmed by 6 bases and J by 3 bases, leaving 12 bases between them. The V gene's germline CDR1 is SGHRS and CDR2 YFSETQ. The CDR3 covers 14 residues.

The rearrangement uses TRBV27 and TRBJ2-7; the D gene could be TRBD1 or TRBD2 (7 bases each). V lost 4 bases and J 6 bases, leaving 19 bases between the germline ends. This CDR3 is 15 amino acids long. Germline V CDR1 and CDR2: MNHEY, SMNVEV (reference sequence). CDR3 DNA sequence: TGTGCCAGCAGTTCTGAGGGGAGGGGGCGCGGCGAGCAGTACTTC. It codes for CASSSEGRGRGEQYF.

The chain joins TRBV5-1 to TRBJ1-1; D is unclear. The CDR3 is made up of 15 amino acids. The germline V gene encodes CDR1 SGHRS and CDR2 YFSETQ. Trimming cost V 0 bases and J 0 bases, with 9 bases left between them. The CDR3 region has the DNA TGCGCCAGCAGCTTGGGAATGGCGTTGAACACTGAAGCTTTCTTT. Its translation: CASSLGMALNTEAFF. Looking up the rest from reference TRBV5-1 and TRBJ1-1 gives the full variable domain: KAGVTQTPRYLIKTRGQQVTLSCSPISGHRSVSWYQQTPGQGLQFLFEYFSETQRNKGNFPGRFSGRQFSNSRSEMNVSTLELGDSALYLCASSLGMALNTEAFFGQGTRLTVV.

The V gene is TRBV6-5, the J gene TRBJ1-1; D call uncertain. The length of the CDR3 is 16 residues. Germline CDR1 reads MNHEY; CDR2 reads SVGAGI. Between the trimmed V and J ends, which lost 0 bases and 0 bases, there was a span of 11 bases. The CDR3, as DNA: TGTGCCAGCAGTTACTCGGCCGGGCCCATGAACACTGAAGCTTTCTTT. Its translation is CASSYSAGPMNTEAFF.

The genes are TRBV28 and TRBJ2-5, with D perhaps given as TRBD1 or TRBD2 (5 bases each). The CDR3 has 12 amino acids. Per germline, CDR1 MDHEN and CDR2 SYDVKM. Deletions cut 11 bases from V and 5 bases from J, with 15 bases between. CDR3 protein: CAGGRATETQYF. CDR3 bases: TGTGCCGGGGGTAGGGCTACGGAGACCCAGTACTTC.

The sample holds many counts of this clone. The rearrangement uses TRBV9 and TRBJ1-3; 11 nucleotides line up with TRBD1. V shed 3 bases and J 4 bases; nucleotides not matched to a gene: 6. From germline, CDR1 is SGDLS and CDR2 YYNGEE. The CDR3 runs to 16 residues. The CDR3 sequence: CASSARTGGTGNTIYF. CDR3 DNA sequence: TGTGCCAGCAGCGCGCGGACAGGGGGCACGGGAAACACCATATATTTT.

This rearrangement joins TRBV28 to TRBJ1-5; D uncertain. Germline-derived CDR1 and CDR2 are MDHEN and SYDVKM. The CDR3 is 12 amino acids. V was cut by 8 bases and J by 4 bases, with 9 bases left in between. The DNA for the CDR3 is TGTGCCAGCCGGAGCGGAAATCAGCCCCAGCATTTT. Amino acid sequence: CASRSGNQPQHF.